The 24 T cell receptor beta chains below were found in one sample sequenced in a study of neurological immune-mediated disorders. TCRdb ran MiXCR on the 5' RACE reads and lists one entry per CDR3 protein. The sample lists roughly 46,000 distinct CDR3 sequences, under 2% occurring once. The specimen was PBMCs. The receptor set was obtained from a woman in her forties with multiple sclerosis.

This clonotype was counted ten times or more. The J gene is TRBJ2-1, the V gene TRBV5-1; TRBD2 matches 8 bases. The CDR3 is 15 residues long. J was trimmed by 2 bases and V by 0 bases; bases with no gene match: 1. The germline gives CDR1 SGHRS, CDR2 YFSETQ. The CDR3 here is CASSLVGGAYNEQFF. For the CDR3, the DNA is TGCGCCAGCAGCTTGGTCGGGGGGGCCTACAATGAGCAGTTCTTC.

In this sample, this clonotype turned up many times. This chain joins TRBV2 and TRBJ2-7; D possibly uses TRBD1 or TRBD2 (6 bases each). CDR1 and CDR2 (germline): SNHLY, FYNNEI. Trimming stripped 7 bases from V and 6 bases from J, with 16 bases between. This CDR3 has 13 amino acids. The CDR3 DNA reads TGTGCCAGCACCACTATAAAGGGGGGCGAGCAGTACTTC. It is translated as CASTTIKGGEQYF. Full variable domain (rest looked up from reference TRBV2 and TRBJ2-7): EPEVTQTPSHQVTQMGQEVILRCVPISNHLYFYWYRQILGQKVEFLVSFYNNEISEKSEIFDDQFSVERPDGSNFTLKIRSTKLEDSAMYFCASTTIKGGEQYFGPGTRLTVT.

This clonotype came up many times. This rearrangement joins TRBV5-1 to TRBJ2-2; D gene uncertain. Trimming shortened V by 4 bases and J by 1 base, and 5 bases separated the two germline ends. CDR3 length: 13 residues. The germline V gene has CDR1 SGHRS and CDR2 YFSETQ. The CDR3 spells CASSGENTGELFF. CDR3 coding DNA: TGCGCCAGCAGCGGGGAGAACACCGGGGAGCTGTTTTTT.

There are many counts of this clonotype. This chain connects TRBV5-1 to TRBJ1-1; no clear D. The CDR3 contains 16 residues. In germline, CDR1 is SGHRS, CDR2 YFSETQ. Trimming stripped 0 bases from V and 0 bases from J, with 12 bases between. CDR3 bases: TGCGCCAGCAGCTTGGGAGGCGTACGGGTGAACACTGAAGCTTTCTTT. Translating gives CASSLGGVRVNTEAFF.

This clonotype was recorded many times. The J gene is TRBJ2-1, the V gene TRBV7-2, with D uncertain. This CDR3 is 13 amino acids long. Germline loops: CDR1 SGHTA, CDR2 FQGNSA. Trimming cost V 0 bases and J 9 bases, with 9 bases left between them. The CDR3 region is CASSLAASGEQFF. The CDR3 region has the DNA TGTGCCAGCAGCTTAGCGGCAAGTGGTGAGCAGTTCTTC.

To note about this clonotype: The junction does not match germline at one end; this may be a read error. The V gene is TRBV5-1, the J gene TRBJ2-7, with 10 nucleotides matching TRBD2. Germline loops: CDR1 SGHRS, CDR2 YFSETQ. This CDR3 comprises 15 residues. In nucleotides, the CDR3 is TGCGCCAACAGCCCCGGGACTAGCGTCAACTACGAGCAGTACTTC. This encodes CANSPGTSVNYEQYF.

This clonotype was seen many times. This chain connects TRBV6-2 or TRBV6-3 to TRBJ2-7, with 9 bases matching TRBD2. The germline V gene encodes CDR1 MNHEY and CDR2 SVGEGT. Trimming removed 2 bases from V and 0 bases from J; junction bases left unmatched: 5. This CDR3 contains 16 residues. The CDR3 DNA reads TGTGCCAGCAGTTACGGGCTAGCGGGGAGCTCCTACGAGCAGTACTTC. Amino acids: CASSYGLAGSSYEQYF.

This clonotype occurred many times. The V call is TRBV6-5, the J call TRBJ2-5; 11 nucleotides agree with TRBD1. The V segment lost 6 bases and the J segment 4 bases; nucleotides outside the gene matches: 4. Looked up from germline, CDR1 is MNHEY and CDR2 is SVGAGI. The CDR3 is made up of 14 amino acids. The CDR3 protein is CASSPGTGGETQYF. The DNA for the CDR3 is TGTGCCAGCAGCCCCGGGACAGGGGGAGAGACCCAGTACTTC.

This clonotype was seen at least ten times. The chain employs TRBV6-1 and TRBJ1-2; possibly TRBD1 for D (5 bases). CDR1 is MNHNS and CDR2 is SASEGT in the germline V gene. The CDR3 sequence is 17 residues long. V lost 1 base and J lost 1, with 16 bases in between. CDR3 sequence (DNA): TGTGCCAGCAGTGAAGTGCACCGCAGGGCCCTTAACTATGGCTACACCTTC. As protein: CASSEVHRRALNYGYTF.

This clonotype was detected many times. The chain is built from TRBV5-1 and TRBJ2-2; the D is unclear. The CDR3 totals 14 residues. Trimming removed 4 bases at V and 4 bases at J, with 11 bases between. Per the germline V gene, CDR1 is SGHRS and CDR2 is YFSETQ. DNA of the CDR3: TGCGCCAGCAGCGTGGGCATACCCACCGGGGAGCTGTTTTTT. Translation: CASSVGIPTGELFF.

The sample holds many counts of this clonotype. The chain couples TRBV20-1 to TRBJ1-2, with unresolved D. V was pared by 5 bases and J by 8 bases, with 18 bases between. Germline-derived CDR1 and CDR2 are DFQATT and SNEGSKA (reference sequence). This CDR3 is built from 13 residues. The CDR3: CSAPRTFGRGYTF. The CDR3 DNA reads as TGCAGTGCTCCTCGAACCTTTGGACGGGGCTACACCTTC.

This clonotype was counted at least ten times. The CDR3 sequence: CASSQGQGGGYTF. DNA of the CDR3: TGTGCCAGCAGCCAAGGACAGGGGGGCGGCTACACCTTC. This sequence joins TRBV12-3 or TRBV12-4 and TRBJ1-2; 10 bases map to TRBD1. This CDR3 has 13 amino acids. The V gene end was trimmed by 6 bases and the J gene end by 8 bases; junction bases not matched to a gene: 6.

Many counts were recorded for this clonotype. This chain joins TRBV20-1 and TRBJ2-1; D not resolved. Trimming shortened V by 5 bases and J by 3 bases, and 14 bases separated the two germline ends. Germline V gene data show CDR1 as DFQATT and CDR2 as SNEGSKA (reference sequence). The CDR3 runs to 14 residues. The CDR3 reads CSAPFRTDYNEQFF. The DNA of the CDR3 is TGCAGTGCTCCCTTCCGGACGGACTACAATGAGCAGTTCTTC.

In this sample, this clonotype turned up many times. This chain uses TRBV5-5 with TRBJ2-7, with 9 bases aligning to TRBD2. CDR3 length: 16 amino acids. The junction had 7 bases not matched to a gene; V was cut back by 0 bases and J by 3 bases. Germline loops: CDR1 SGHKS, CDR2 YYEKEE (reference sequence). The CDR3 sequence is CASSLALAGNFYEQYF. The DNA of the CDR3 is TGTGCCAGCAGCTTGGCGCTAGCGGGGAATTTCTACGAGCAGTACTTC.

This clonotype showed up many times. The chain carries TRBV20-1 and TRBJ2-1, with TRBD1 identical over 10 bases. V lost 3 bases and J lost 5; bases outside the gene matches: 10. Germline CDR1 and CDR2: DFQATT and SNEGSKA (reference sequence). CDR3 length: 16 amino acids. CDR3 in DNA: TGCAGTGCTAGCTCCGACCGGGACAGGGGCGACAATGAGCAGTTCTTC. It codes for CSASSDRDRGDNEQFF.

This clonotype was observed at least ten times. Since the CDR3 does not end with the conserved phenylalanine or tryptophan, this likely comes from a read error. The chain is built from TRBV5-1 and TRBJ2-7, with 8 positions matching TRBD1. V dropped 3 bases and J dropped 2; count of bases not matched to a gene: 4. CDR3 length: 14 residues. Germline assignment: CDR1 SGHRS and CDR2 YFSETQ. CDR3 amino acids: CASSSDRGTYEQYY. CDR3 DNA sequence: TGCGCCAGCAGCTCTGACAGGGGAACCTACGAGCAGTACTAC.

There are many counts of this clonotype. The chain combines TRBV20-1 with TRBJ2-2; D might be TRBD2 (6 bases). In germline, CDR1 is DFQATT, CDR2 SNEGSKA (reference sequence). Trimming stripped 6 bases from V and 7 bases from J, with 18 bases between. The length of the CDR3 is 14 residues. CDR3 nucleotide sequence: TGCAGTGCCGAGGGCGTGGGGGGTCTCGGGGAGCTGTTTTTT. Its protein product is CSAEGVGGLGELFF.

This clonotype was observed at least ten times. The chain is built from TRBV5-1 and TRBJ2-3; 11 bases map to TRBD2. The CDR3 spans 16 residues. V gave up 4 bases and J gave up 3 bases; unmatched junction bases: 7. Germline V gene lookup returns CDR1 SGHRS and CDR2 YFSETQ. CDR3 coding DNA: TGCGCCAGCAGCAAAAGTAGCGGGGGGGCAACAGATACGCAGTATTTT. As protein: CASSKSSGGATDTQYF.

This clonotype was counted many times. The chain employs TRBV3-1 and TRBJ2-1, with no clear D. Trimming left V 1 base short and J 0 bases short, with 13 bases between. This CDR3 has 17 amino acids. The germline V gene encodes CDR1 LGHDT and CDR2 YNNKEL (reference sequence). The CDR3, as DNA: TGTGCCAGCAGCCAAGTACCCGGCGGAAGCTCCTACAATGAGCAGTTCTTC. It codes for CASSQVPGGSSYNEQFF.

This clonotype was counted many times. J is TRBJ1-1 and V is TRBV12-3 or TRBV12-4; D remains unclear. V lost 3 bases and J 6 bases, leaving 5 bases between the germline ends. CDR3 size: 11 residues. The CDR3 spells CASSFFAEAFF. The DNA of the CDR3 is TGTGCCAGCAGTTTTTTCGCTGAAGCTTTCTTT.

This clonotype was seen many times. A clone one base away is much larger, so this may be a read error. The chain employs TRBV20-1 and TRBJ2-1; TRBD1 agrees at 7 bases. CDR1 DFQATT and CDR2 SNEGSKA come from the germline V gene (reference sequence). V lost 5 bases, J lost 4 bases, and 5 bases stayed unmatched. The CDR3 loop spans 13 amino acids. The CDR3 reads CSAQPGQYNEQFF. DNA for the CDR3: TGCAGTGCTCAACCGGGACAGTACAATGAGCAGTTCTTC.

The sample holds many counts of this clonotype. J is TRBJ2-7 and V is TRBV20-1, with D possibly matching TRBD2 (6 bases). The germline V gene has CDR1 DFQATT and CDR2 SNEGSKA (reference sequence). With 0 bases removed from V and 1 base from J, the gap between germline ends came to 13 bases. The CDR3 is 15 residues long. The CDR3, as DNA: TGCAGTGCTAGAGAGGGTAGCGGAACTTCCTACGAGCAGTACTTC. Translating it yields CSAREGSGTSYEQYF.

This clonotype was seen many times. The V gene is TRBV4-1, the J gene TRBJ2-5, with 8 nucleotides matching TRBD1. Trimming at V came to 2 bases and at J to 4 bases, leaving 6 bases not matched to a gene. The CDR3 is made up of 15 amino acids. CDR1 is MGHRA, CDR2 YSYEKL, per germline. The chain's CDR3 is CASSQPTGEGETQYF. DNA for the CDR3: TGCGCCAGCAGCCAACCGACAGGGGAAGGAGAGACCCAGTACTTC.

The gene calls are TRBV12-3 or TRBV12-4 and TRBJ1-5; D uncertain. The CDR3 is 16 amino acids. With 1 base removed from V and 7 bases from J, the gap between germline ends came to 17 bases. CDR3 loop: CASSLGATLPRQPQHF. For the CDR3, the DNA is TGTGCCAGCAGTTTAGGAGCGACTCTCCCCAGGCAGCCCCAGCATTTT.